This T cell receptor (beta chain) was observed in a study of T-cell memory formation after mild COVID-19. Whole-study context: Largely donor-specific sequence clusters came from two donors.

Concerning this clonotype itself: Its antigen is as yet unknown.

The CDR3 contains 13 residues. The germline V and J ends were trimmed by 6 bases and 8 bases, with 13 bases remaining between them. Germline values: CDR1 MNHEY, CDR2 SMNVEV (reference sequence). Study-level findings and limits: Contracting CD4+ clones lay largely in CM and EM, with CD8+ ones residing in EMRA. The finding that pre-infection memory included some responding clones suggested that cross-reactive memory joined. A balance of CD4 and CD8 characterized clones contracting day 15 to 85, whereas later expanders leaned CD4+.

TCRdb ran MiXCR on the 5' RACE reads and lists one entry per CDR3 protein. The sample has 250,000 to 350,000 distinct CDR3 sequences, 14% seen once. Sequencing used PBMCs or a T cell subset sorted from them (not recorded which). This sequence was found in a man between 18 and 35 years old who had mild COVID-19 (a few samples of this study predate the infection). Cell type and time point are not known. The chain recombines TRBV27 with TRBJ1-4; possibly TRBD1 for D (5 bases). The CDR3 DNA reads TGTGCCAGCAGGTGGACTGGGGGGGAAAAACTGTTTTTT. This gives the protein CASRWTGGEKLFF.